This is a list of T cell receptor beta chains from one sample in a study of cytomegalovirus exposure and HLA in healthy donors. Clones were read by immunoSEQ multiplex PCR, and TCRdb kept only the in-frame ones, dropping some. Of 200,000 or so clones in the sample, roughly 84% were seen once. Sequencing input: PBMCs. Receptor source: a boy between 10 and 17 years old in good health and CMV-seronegative. Each CDR3 is given with its conserved first and last residue. D genes are given only for firm matches. Expanded clones get a size class; other rows say once, few or many, or leave the size out.

>TRBJ2-3|TRBV21-1|-|once
CASSTPSGESTDTQYF
TGTGCCAGCAGCACCCCTAGCGGGGAAAGCACAGATACGCAGTATTTT
>TRBJ1-1|TRBV5-1|-|-
CASSLETTNTEAFF
TGCGCCAGCAGCTTGGAGACAACTAACACTGAAGCTTTCTTT
>TRBJ1-1|TRBV14|-|-
CASSQDSGLGRKAFF
TGTGCCAGCAGCCAAGACTCTGGTTTAGGGAGAAAAGCTTTCTTT
>TRBJ2-7|TRBV5-1|TRBD1|-
CASRLRGQGAYEQYF
TGCGCCAGCAGGCTCCGGGGACAGGGAGCCTACGAGCAGTACTTC
>TRBJ1-1|TRBV9|-|-
CASSVAPQVPEAFF
TGTGCCAGCAGCGTAGCCCCCCAGGTACCTGAAGCTTTCTTT
>TRBJ2-1|TRBV7-7|TRBD2|-
CASSLEAAGGSNNEQFF
TGTGCTAGCAGCTTAGAAGCGGCGGGAGGGTCAAACAATGAGCAGTTCTTC
>TRBJ1-2|TRBV14|-|-
CASSQKRGYGYTF
TGTGCCAGCAGCCAAAAAAGGGGCTATGGCTACACCTTC
>TRBJ1-4|TRBV5-1|TRBD1|-
CASMFRPGDREKLFF
TGCGCCAGCATGTTTCGGCCAGGGGACAGAGAAAAACTGTTTTTT
>TRBJ1-3|TRBV2|-|-
CASSYPQGSLNSGNTMYF
TGTGCCAGCAGTTATCCCCAGGGCAGCTTAAACTCTGGAAACACCATGTATTTT
>TRBJ2-7|TRBV11-2|TRBD2|-
CASSLDGAGAGYEQYF
TGTGCCAGCAGCTTAGATGGGGCGGGAGCAGGCTACGAGCAGTACTTC
>TRBJ2-7|TRBV10-3|TRBD2|-
CATKSPSGEAYEQYF
TGTGCCACCAAGTCACCTAGCGGGGAGGCCTACGAGCAGTACTTC
>TRBJ2-7|TRBV5-1|TRBD2|-
CASSPGGREYEQYF
TGCGCCAGCAGCCCGGGGGGTAGGGAATACGAGCAGTACTTC
>TRBJ2-7|TRBV6-1|-|-
CASSPRTPYEQYF
TGTGCCAGCAGTCCTCGGACACCCTACGAGCAGTACTTC
>TRBJ2-1|TRBV29-1|TRBD1|-
CSVEADREEQFF
TGCAGCGTTGAAGCGGACAGGGAAGAGCAGTTCTTC
>TRBJ2-1|TRBV15|-|-
CATSRVGPEQFF
TGTGCCACCAGCAGAGTGGGGCCTGAGCAGTTCTTC
>TRBJ1-6|TRBV6-6|-|few
CASSYSGGKDNSPLHF
TGTGCCAGCAGTTACTCGGGAGGGAAAGACAATTCACCCCTCCACTTT
>TRBJ2-3|TRBV7-2|-|-
CASSLVAGRPSTDTQYF
TGTGCCAGCAGCTTAGTGGCGGGGCGACCTAGCACAGATACGCAGTATTTT
>TRBJ1-2|TRBV9|TRBD1|-
CASSVTGDYGYTF
TGTGCCAGCAGCGTAACAGGGGACTATGGCTACACCTTC
>TRBJ2-7|TRBV11-2|-|-
CASSLGSSPYEQYF
TGTGCCAGCAGCTTAGGATCCAGTCCCTACGAGCAGTACTTC
>TRBJ1-2|TRBV7-8|-|-
CASSPISGDGYTF
TGTGCCAGCAGCCCGATATCAGGGGATGGCTACACCTTC
>TRBJ1-2|TRBV30|-|-
CAWSWGEGTTGYTF
TGTGCCTGGAGTTGGGGGGAGGGTACGACGGGCTACACCTTC
>TRBJ1-1|TRBV5-1|TRBD1|-
CASSSGQVNTEAFF
TGCGCCAGCAGCTCCGGACAGGTGAACACTGAAGCTTTCTTT
>TRBJ1-5|TRBV2|TRBD1|-
CAGSRDRGRVGQPQHF
TGTGCCGGCTCCCGGGACAGGGGGCGGGTAGGTCAGCCCCAGCATTTT
>TRBJ2-7|TRBV2|TRBD1|-
CATGSRTGKFYEQYF
TGTGCCACCGGGTCACGGACAGGGAAATTCTACGAGCAGTACTTC
>TRBJ2-5|TRBV30|-|-
CAWRLGAETQYF
TGTGCCTGGCGCCTGGGCGCAGAGACCCAGTACTTC
>TRBJ2-3|TRBV2|TRBD2|-
CASSVASGGITDTQYF
TGTGCCAGCAGTGTCGCTAGCGGGGGAATTACAGATACGCAGTATTTT
>TRBJ2-5|TRBV11-2|TRBD2|-
CASSLTSGGALETQYF
TGTGCCAGCAGCCTCACTAGCGGGGGGGCCTTGGAGACCCAGTACTTC
>TRBJ2-7|TRBV4-1|-|-
CASSQDSGGSSYEQYF
TGCGCCAGCAGCCAAGACAGCGGCGGCTCCTCCTACGAGCAGTACTTC
>TRBJ2-7|TRBV4-2|TRBD2|-
CASSQDGSGGPAEQYF
TGTGCCAGCAGCCAAGATGGGTCGGGAGGGCCGGCCGAGCAGTACTTC
>TRBJ1-6|TRBV21-1|-|-
CASSKGPGQGNSPLHF
TGTGCCAGCAGCAAAGGGCCGGGACAGGGGAATTCACCCCTCCACTTT
>TRBJ1-2|TRBV20-1|-|-
CSARDQGYTF
TGCAGTGCTAGAGATCAGGGCTACACCTTC
>TRBJ1-1|TRBV6-6|TRBD1|-
CASSPDRGIMNTEAFF
TGTGCCAGCAGCCCGGACAGGGGAATCATGAACACTGAAGCTTTCTTT
>TRBJ2-1|TRBV29-1|TRBD1|-
CSGTRDRVGNEQFF
TGCAGCGGGACCAGAGACAGGGTCGGAAATGAGCAGTTCTTC
>TRBJ2-7|TRBV9|-|-
CASSVGFAGSYEQYF
TGTGCCAGCAGCGTAGGGTTTGCGGGGAGCTACGAGCAGTACTTC